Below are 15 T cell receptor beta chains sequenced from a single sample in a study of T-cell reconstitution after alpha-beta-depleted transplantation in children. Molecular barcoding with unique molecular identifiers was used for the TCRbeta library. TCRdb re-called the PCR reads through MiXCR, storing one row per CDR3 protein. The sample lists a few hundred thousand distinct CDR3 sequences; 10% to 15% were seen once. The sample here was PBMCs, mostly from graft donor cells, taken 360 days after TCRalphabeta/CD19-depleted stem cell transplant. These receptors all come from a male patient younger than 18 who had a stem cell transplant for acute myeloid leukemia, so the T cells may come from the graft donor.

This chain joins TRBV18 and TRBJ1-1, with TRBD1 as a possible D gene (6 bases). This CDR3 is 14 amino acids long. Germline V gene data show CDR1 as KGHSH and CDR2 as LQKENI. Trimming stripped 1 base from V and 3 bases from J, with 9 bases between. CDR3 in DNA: TGTGCCAGCTCACCACACGCAGGGGACACTGAAGCTTTCTTT. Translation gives CASSPHAGDTEAFF.

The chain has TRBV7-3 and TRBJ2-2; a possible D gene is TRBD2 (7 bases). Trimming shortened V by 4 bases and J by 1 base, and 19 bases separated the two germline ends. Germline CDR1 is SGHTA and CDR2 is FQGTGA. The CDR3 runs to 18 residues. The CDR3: CASSSRGGLILNTGELFF. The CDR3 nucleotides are TGTGCCAGCAGCTCGAGGGGGGGTCTCATATTGAACACCGGGGAGCTGTTTTTT.

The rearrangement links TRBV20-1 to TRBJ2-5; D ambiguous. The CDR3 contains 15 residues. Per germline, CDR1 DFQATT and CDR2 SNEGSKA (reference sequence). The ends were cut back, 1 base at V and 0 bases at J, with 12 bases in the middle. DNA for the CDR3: TGCAGTGCTAGAGTTGGCAGCACGTACCAAGAGACCCAGTACTTC. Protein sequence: CSARVGSTYQETQYF.

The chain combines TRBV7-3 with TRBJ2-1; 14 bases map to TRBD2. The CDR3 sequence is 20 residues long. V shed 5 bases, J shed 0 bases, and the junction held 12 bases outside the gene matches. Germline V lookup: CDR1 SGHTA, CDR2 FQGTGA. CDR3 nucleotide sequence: TGTGCCAGCAGCACTTACGGGGGACTAGCGGGAGTCCCCTCCTACAATGAGCAGTTCTTC. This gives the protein CASSTYGGLAGVPSYNEQFF.

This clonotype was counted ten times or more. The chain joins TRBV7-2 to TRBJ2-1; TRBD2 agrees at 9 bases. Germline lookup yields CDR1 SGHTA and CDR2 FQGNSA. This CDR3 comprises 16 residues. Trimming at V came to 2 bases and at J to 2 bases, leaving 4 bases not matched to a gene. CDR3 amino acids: CASSLWASGTYNEQFF. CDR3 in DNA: TGTGCCAGCAGCTTATGGGCTAGCGGGACCTACAATGAGCAGTTCTTC.

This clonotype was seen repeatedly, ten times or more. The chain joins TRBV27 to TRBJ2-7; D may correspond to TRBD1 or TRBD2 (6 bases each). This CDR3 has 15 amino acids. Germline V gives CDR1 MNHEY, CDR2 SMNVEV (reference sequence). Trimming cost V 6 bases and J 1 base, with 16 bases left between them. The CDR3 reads CASRQQGGGSYEQYF. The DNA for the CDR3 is TGTGCCAGCAGACAACAGGGAGGTGGGTCCTACGAGCAGTACTTC.

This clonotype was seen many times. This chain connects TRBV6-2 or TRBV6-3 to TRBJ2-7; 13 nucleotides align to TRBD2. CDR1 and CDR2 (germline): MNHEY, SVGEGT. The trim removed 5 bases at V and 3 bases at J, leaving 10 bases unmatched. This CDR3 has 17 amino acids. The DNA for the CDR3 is TGTGCCAGCAGTCTCGCTCCGGGACTAGCGGGGCACTACGAGCAGTACTTC. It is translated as CASSLAPGLAGHYEQYF.

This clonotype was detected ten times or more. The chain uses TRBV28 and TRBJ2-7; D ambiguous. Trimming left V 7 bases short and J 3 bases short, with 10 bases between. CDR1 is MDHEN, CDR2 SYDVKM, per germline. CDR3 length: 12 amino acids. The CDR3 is CASNSLGYEQYF. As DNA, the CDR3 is TGTGCCAGCAACAGTCTGGGCTACGAGCAGTACTTC. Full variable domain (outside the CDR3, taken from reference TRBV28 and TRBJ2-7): DVKVTQSSRYLVKRTGEKVFLECVQDMDHENMFWYRQDPGLGLRLIYFSYDVKMKEKGDIPEGYSVSREKKERFSLILESASTNQTSMYLCASNSLGYEQYFGPGTRLTVT.

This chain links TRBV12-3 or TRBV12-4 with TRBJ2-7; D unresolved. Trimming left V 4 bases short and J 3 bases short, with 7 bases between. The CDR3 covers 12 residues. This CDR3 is CASSWIYYEQYF. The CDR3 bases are TGTGCCAGCAGTTGGATATACTACGAGCAGTACTTC.

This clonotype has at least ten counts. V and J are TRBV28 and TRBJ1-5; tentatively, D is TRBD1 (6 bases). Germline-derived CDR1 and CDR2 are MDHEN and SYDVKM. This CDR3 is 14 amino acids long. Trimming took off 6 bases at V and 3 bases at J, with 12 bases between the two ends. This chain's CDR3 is CASRTTGYNQPQHF. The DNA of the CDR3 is TGTGCCAGCAGAACTACAGGGTACAATCAGCCCCAGCATTTT.

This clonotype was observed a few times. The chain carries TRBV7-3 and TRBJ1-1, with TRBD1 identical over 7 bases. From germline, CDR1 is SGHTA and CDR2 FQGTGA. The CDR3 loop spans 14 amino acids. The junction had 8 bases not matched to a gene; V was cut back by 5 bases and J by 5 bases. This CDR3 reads CASSPGQEGTEAFF. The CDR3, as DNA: TGTGCCAGCAGCCCCGGACAGGAGGGGACTGAAGCTTTCTTT. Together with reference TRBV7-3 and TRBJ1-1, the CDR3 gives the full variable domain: GAGVSQTPSNKVTEKGKYVELRCDPISGHTALYWYRQSLGQGPEFLIYFQGTGAADDSGLPNDRFFAVRPEGSVSTLKIQRTERGDSAVYLCASSPGQEGTEAFFGQGTRLTVV.

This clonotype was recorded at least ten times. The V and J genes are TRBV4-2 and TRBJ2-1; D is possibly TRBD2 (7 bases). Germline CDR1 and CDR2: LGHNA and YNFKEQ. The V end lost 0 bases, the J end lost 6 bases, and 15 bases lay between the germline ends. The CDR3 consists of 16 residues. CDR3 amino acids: CASSQDRGLGGNEQFF. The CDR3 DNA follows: TGTGCCAGCAGCCAAGATAGAGGACTAGGGGGCAATGAGCAGTTCTTC.

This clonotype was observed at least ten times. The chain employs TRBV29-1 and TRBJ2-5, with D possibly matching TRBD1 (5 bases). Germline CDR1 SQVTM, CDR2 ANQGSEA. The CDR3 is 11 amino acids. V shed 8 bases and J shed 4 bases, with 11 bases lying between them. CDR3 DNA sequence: TGCAGCTTAGGACAACGAGAGACCCAGTACTTC. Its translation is CSLGQRETQYF. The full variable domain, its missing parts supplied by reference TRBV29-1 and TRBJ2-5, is SAVISQKPSRDICQRGTSLTIQCQVDSQVTMMFWYRQQPGQSLTLIATANQGSEATYESGFVIDKFPISRPNLTFSTLTVSNMSPEDSSIYLCSLGQRETQYFGPGTRLLVL.

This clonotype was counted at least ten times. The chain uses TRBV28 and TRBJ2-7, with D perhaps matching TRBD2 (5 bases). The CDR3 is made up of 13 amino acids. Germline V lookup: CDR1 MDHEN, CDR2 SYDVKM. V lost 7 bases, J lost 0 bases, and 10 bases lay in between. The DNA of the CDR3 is TGTGCCAGCAACATAGGGAGCTCCTACGAGCAGTACTTC. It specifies CASNIGSSYEQYF.

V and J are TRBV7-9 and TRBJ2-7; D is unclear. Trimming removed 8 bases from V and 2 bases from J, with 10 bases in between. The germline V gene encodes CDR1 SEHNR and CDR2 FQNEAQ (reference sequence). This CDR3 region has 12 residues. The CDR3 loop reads CASCPKAYEQYF. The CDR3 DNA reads TGTGCCAGCTGCCCTAAGGCCTACGAGCAGTACTTC.